Listed below are T cell receptor beta chains from one sample, sequenced in a study of blood T cell repertoires in COVID-19. The method was immunoSEQ multiplex PCR; TCRdb's version includes in-frame clones alone and lacks a portion of them. The sample shows a few hundred thousand clones, more than 70% of them seen only once. Sequencing was carried out using peripheral blood. These receptor sequences come from a woman aged 45-60 years with COVID-19, enrolled during active disease. CDR3s include the opening cysteine and the closing phenylalanine or tryptophan. Each record gives: CDR3 length, clone size, J gene, V gene, D gene, CDR3 protein, CDR3 DNA. A D gene is named only where the DNA matches it firmly. Clone size is given for some rows only: seen once, a few or many times, or a class if the clone is expanded.

CDR3 length: 11; clone size: -; J gene: TRBJ1-5; V gene: TRBV6-5; D gene: -; CDR3 protein: CASSQYQPQHF; CDR3 DNA: TGTGCCAGCAGCCAGTATCAGCCCCAGCATTTT
CDR3 length: 12; clone size: -; J gene: TRBJ1-2; V gene: TRBV28; D gene: -; CDR3 protein: CASSRQGYGYTF; CDR3 DNA: TGTGCCAGCAGTCGGCAGGGGTATGGCTACACCTTC
CDR3 length: 14; clone size: -; J gene: TRBJ1-1; V gene: TRBV6-4; D gene: -; CDR3 protein: CASSDSGSNTEAFF; CDR3 DNA: TGTGCCAGCAGTGACTCTGGCTCGAACACTGAAGCTTTCTTT
CDR3 length: 18; clone size: -; J gene: TRBJ2-1; V gene: TRBV27; D gene: TRBD2; CDR3 protein: CASRRGLAGAASYNEQFF; CDR3 DNA: TGTGCCAGCAGGCGGGGACTAGCGGGGGCCGCCTCCTACAATGAGCAGTTCTTC
CDR3 length: 14; clone size: -; J gene: TRBJ2-7; V gene: TRBV28; D gene: -; CDR3 protein: CASRPTGVSYEQYF; CDR3 DNA: TGTGCCAGCAGACCGACAGGAGTCTCCTACGAGCAGTACTTC
CDR3 length: 13; clone size: once; J gene: TRBJ1-1; V gene: TRBV12-3/TRBV12-4; D gene: -; CDR3 protein: CASSFASGPGAFF; CDR3 DNA: TGTGCCAGCAGTTTTGCCTCAGGGCCGGGAGCTTTCTTT
CDR3 length: 14; clone size: -; J gene: TRBJ1-1; V gene: TRBV15; D gene: -; CDR3 protein: CATSRGQYTTEAFF; CDR3 DNA: TGTGCCACCAGCAGAGGGCAGTATACCACTGAAGCTTTCTTT
CDR3 length: 16; clone size: once; J gene: TRBJ2-2; V gene: TRBV3-1/TRBV3-2; D gene: -; CDR3 protein: CASSPEDSRVTGELFF; CDR3 DNA: TGTGCCAGCAGCCCGGAGGACTCCCGGGTCACCGGGGAGCTGTTTTTT
CDR3 length: 15; clone size: -; J gene: TRBJ2-5; V gene: TRBV14; D gene: TRBD2; CDR3 protein: CASSPRDYTQETQYF; CDR3 DNA: TGTGCCAGCAGCCCCCGGGACTACACCCAAGAGACCCAGTACTTC
CDR3 length: 15; clone size: -; J gene: TRBJ2-2; V gene: TRBV12-5; D gene: -; CDR3 protein: CASGLGEGFTGELFF; CDR3 DNA: TGTGCTAGTGGTCTAGGGGAAGGGTTCACCGGGGAGCTGTTTTTT
CDR3 length: 14; clone size: -; J gene: TRBJ2-7; V gene: TRBV11-2; D gene: TRBD1; CDR3 protein: CASSLTTGGGEQYF; CDR3 DNA: TGTGCCAGCAGCCTGACGACAGGGGGAGGAGAGCAGTACTTC
CDR3 length: 13; clone size: -; J gene: TRBJ2-2; V gene: TRBV9; D gene: -; CDR3 protein: CASSRLVTGELFF; CDR3 DNA: TGTGCCAGCAGCCGACTAGTTACCGGGGAGCTGTTTTTT
CDR3 length: 16; clone size: -; J gene: TRBJ2-1; V gene: TRBV5-4; D gene: -; CDR3 protein: CASSLDGGASYNEQFF; CDR3 DNA: TGTGCCAGCAGCTTGGATGGGGGGGCCTCCTACAATGAGCAGTTCTTC
CDR3 length: 15; clone size: -; J gene: TRBJ2-1; V gene: TRBV5-1; D gene: -; CDR3 protein: CASSLEQTTYNEQFF; CDR3 DNA: TGCGCCAGCAGCTTGGAACAGACAACTTACAATGAGCAGTTCTTC
CDR3 length: 12; clone size: -; J gene: TRBJ1-1; V gene: TRBV3-1/TRBV3-2; D gene: TRBD1; CDR3 protein: CASSHGTVEAFF; CDR3 DNA: TGTGCCAGCAGCCATGGGACAGTCGAAGCTTTCTTT
CDR3 length: 14; clone size: -; J gene: TRBJ2-7; V gene: TRBV10-3; D gene: -; CDR3 protein: CAISESRRAYEQYF; CDR3 DNA: TGTGCCATCAGTGAGTCGCGCAGGGCCTACGAGCAGTACTTC
CDR3 length: 12; clone size: -; J gene: TRBJ1-5; V gene: TRBV15; D gene: -; CDR3 protein: CATRGGDQPQHF; CDR3 DNA: TGTGCCACCCGGGGGGGGGATCAGCCCCAGCATTTT
CDR3 length: 16; clone size: -; J gene: TRBJ1-5; V gene: TRBV27; D gene: -; CDR3 protein: CASSPTGTHSNQPQHF; CDR3 DNA: TGTGCCAGCAGTCCCACAGGGACCCATAGCAATCAGCCCCAGCATTTT
CDR3 length: 15; clone size: -; J gene: TRBJ2-3; V gene: TRBV11-2; D gene: -; CDR3 protein: CASSLGGRRTDTQYF; CDR3 DNA: TGTGCCAGCAGCTTAGGGGGGCGGAGGACAGATACGCAGTATTTT
CDR3 length: 15; clone size: -; J gene: TRBJ1-2; V gene: TRBV2; D gene: -; CDR3 protein: CASRATGPPNYGYTF; CDR3 DNA: TGTGCCAGCAGGGCGACAGGCCCCCCTAACTATGGCTACACCTTC
CDR3 length: 16; clone size: once; J gene: TRBJ2-2; V gene: TRBV9; D gene: TRBD2; CDR3 protein: CASSSRAGRNTGELFF; CDR3 DNA: TGTGCCAGCAGCTCGAGAGCGGGGAGGAACACCGGGGAGCTGTTTTTT
CDR3 length: 15; clone size: -; J gene: TRBJ1-2; V gene: TRBV28; D gene: TRBD1; CDR3 protein: CASRTDPQGDYGYTF; CDR3 DNA: TGTGCCAGCAGAACAGATCCCCAGGGGGACTATGGCTACACCTTC
CDR3 length: 16; clone size: -; J gene: TRBJ1-4; V gene: TRBV30; D gene: TRBD1; CDR3 protein: CAWSGGPGTGIEKLFF; CDR3 DNA: TGTGCCTGGAGTGGCGGCCCCGGGACAGGGATCGAAAAACTGTTTTTT
CDR3 length: 14; clone size: -; J gene: TRBJ2-1; V gene: TRBV2; D gene: TRBD2; CDR3 protein: CASRRGGPLDEQFF; CDR3 DNA: TGTGCCAGCAGGCGGGGGGGCCCCCTCGATGAGCAGTTCTTC
CDR3 length: 12; clone size: -; J gene: TRBJ1-1; V gene: TRBV6-6; D gene: -; CDR3 protein: CASSLTGYEAFF; CDR3 DNA: TGTGCCAGCAGTCTCACAGGGTATGAAGCTTTCTTT
CDR3 length: 13; clone size: -; J gene: TRBJ2-7; V gene: TRBV5-6; D gene: -; CDR3 protein: CASSLGSGDEQYF; CDR3 DNA: TGTGCCAGCAGCTTGGGCTCAGGCGACGAGCAGTACTTC
CDR3 length: 14; clone size: -; J gene: TRBJ2-4; V gene: TRBV5-4; D gene: -; CDR3 protein: CASSPMRDQNIQYF; CDR3 DNA: TGTGCCAGCAGCCCTATGAGGGATCAAAACATTCAGTACTTC
CDR3 length: 13; clone size: -; J gene: TRBJ1-1; V gene: TRBV14; D gene: -; CDR3 protein: CASSQDLARGAFF; CDR3 DNA: TGTGCCAGCAGCCAAGATCTGGCGCGGGGTGCTTTCTTT
CDR3 length: 14; clone size: -; J gene: TRBJ1-3; V gene: TRBV9; D gene: -; CDR3 protein: CASSVGRGGNTIYF; CDR3 DNA: TGTGCCAGCAGCGTAGGAAGGGGCGGAAACACCATATATTTT
CDR3 length: 16; clone size: -; J gene: TRBJ1-6; V gene: TRBV6-1; D gene: TRBD1; CDR3 protein: CASSEIRGAYNSPLHF; CDR3 DNA: TGTGCCAGCAGTGAGATCAGGGGGGCCTATAATTCACCCCTCCACTTT
CDR3 length: 14; clone size: -; J gene: TRBJ2-7; V gene: TRBV6-5; D gene: TRBD2; CDR3 protein: CASSRTSGDYEQYF; CDR3 DNA: TGTGCCAGCAGCAGGACTAGCGGGGATTACGAGCAGTACTTC
CDR3 length: 13; clone size: -; J gene: TRBJ1-5; V gene: TRBV9; D gene: -; CDR3 protein: CASSVGFQQPQHF; CDR3 DNA: TGTGCCAGCAGCGTAGGCTTCCAGCAGCCCCAGCATTTT
CDR3 length: 14; clone size: -; J gene: TRBJ1-1; V gene: TRBV5-1; D gene: -; CDR3 protein: CASSQDGRGVEAFF; CDR3 DNA: TGCGCCAGCAGCCAAGACGGTCGGGGGGTTGAAGCTTTCTTT
CDR3 length: 14; clone size: -; J gene: TRBJ2-7; V gene: TRBV7-2; D gene: -; CDR3 protein: CASSYQGQSDEQYF; CDR3 DNA: TGTGCCAGCAGCTACCAGGGGCAAAGCGACGAGCAGTACTTC
CDR3 length: 15; clone size: -; J gene: TRBJ1-2; V gene: TRBV5-1; D gene: TRBD1; CDR3 protein: CASSLGTGGNYGYTF; CDR3 DNA: TGCGCCAGCAGCTTAGGGACAGGGGGCAACTATGGCTACACCTTC
CDR3 length: 14; clone size: -; J gene: TRBJ2-3; V gene: TRBV5-1; D gene: TRBD2; CDR3 protein: CASSSGGAEDTQYF; CDR3 DNA: TGCGCCAGCAGCAGCGGGGGGGCCGAAGATACGCAGTATTTT
CDR3 length: 15; clone size: -; J gene: TRBJ2-2; V gene: TRBV6-4; D gene: -; CDR3 protein: CASTLTGSGTGELFF; CDR3 DNA: TGTGCCAGCACCCTAACGGGGTCGGGAACCGGGGAGCTGTTTTTT
CDR3 length: 14; clone size: -; J gene: TRBJ2-7; V gene: TRBV3-1/TRBV3-2; D gene: -; CDR3 protein: CASSQDPGLREQYF; CDR3 DNA: TGTGCCAGCAGCCAAGATCCAGGGCTCCGGGAGCAGTACTTC
CDR3 length: 18; clone size: -; J gene: TRBJ1-4; V gene: TRBV5-3; D gene: TRBD1; CDR3 protein: CARSLRCVTGATNEKLFF; CDR3 DNA: TGTGCCAGAAGCTTGAGATGTGTGACAGGGGCAACTAATGAAAAACTGTTTTTT
CDR3 length: 17; clone size: -; J gene: TRBJ1-2; V gene: TRBV4-1; D gene: -; CDR3 protein: CASSQGRPGQSSYGYTF; CDR3 DNA: TGCGCCAGCAGCCAAGGCCGCCCCGGACAGTCCTCCTATGGCTACACCTTC
CDR3 length: 18; clone size: -; J gene: TRBJ2-2; V gene: TRBV2; D gene: TRBD2; CDR3 protein: CASSASSTSGLNTGELFF; CDR3 DNA: TGTGCCAGCAGTGCGTCTAGTACTAGCGGGTTGAACACCGGGGAGCTGTTTTTT
CDR3 length: 17; clone size: -; J gene: TRBJ2-3; V gene: TRBV4-2; D gene: TRBD2; CDR3 protein: CASSQEQLAQATDTQYF; CDR3 DNA: TGTGCCAGCAGCCAAGAGCAACTAGCGCAGGCAACAGATACGCAGTATTTT
CDR3 length: 15; clone size: once; J gene: TRBJ1-2; V gene: TRBV9; D gene: -; CDR3 protein: CASSTHGGGNYGYTF; CDR3 DNA: TGTGCCAGCAGCACCCACGGGGGGGGTAACTATGGCTACACCTTC
CDR3 length: 14; clone size: -; J gene: TRBJ2-7; V gene: TRBV29-1; D gene: -; CDR3 protein: CSVETTGGTYEQYF; CDR3 DNA: TGCAGCGTTGAAACTACCGGCGGGACCTACGAGCAGTACTTC
CDR3 length: 15; clone size: -; J gene: TRBJ2-5; V gene: TRBV7-9; D gene: TRBD1; CDR3 protein: CASSPKQGEIETQYF; CDR3 DNA: TGTGCCAGCAGTCCTAAACAGGGGGAAATAGAGACCCAGTACTTC
CDR3 length: 16; clone size: -; J gene: TRBJ2-5; V gene: TRBV9; D gene: -; CDR3 protein: CASSVDWAHSTETQYF; CDR3 DNA: TGTGCCAGCAGCGTAGACTGGGCCCATTCAACAGAGACCCAGTACTTC
CDR3 length: 17; clone size: -; J gene: TRBJ2-3; V gene: TRBV5-1; D gene: TRBD2; CDR3 protein: CASSRTSGGDFTYTQYF; CDR3 DNA: TGCGCCAGCAGCCGGACTAGCGGGGGAGATTTCACATATACGCAGTATTTT
CDR3 length: 15; clone size: -; J gene: TRBJ1-2; V gene: TRBV10-3; D gene: TRBD1; CDR3 protein: CAISEGTETNYGYTF; CDR3 DNA: TGTGCCATCAGTGAGGGGACAGAAACTAACTATGGCTACACCTTC
CDR3 length: 12; clone size: -; J gene: TRBJ1-5; V gene: TRBV28; D gene: -; CDR3 protein: CASTFSNQPQHF; CDR3 DNA: TGTGCCAGCACCTTCAGTAATCAGCCCCAGCATTTT
CDR3 length: 18; clone size: -; J gene: TRBJ2-3; V gene: TRBV2; D gene: TRBD2; CDR3 protein: CASSVGLAGGPRGDTQYF; CDR3 DNA: TGTGCCAGCAGTGTTGGACTAGCGGGGGGCCCGCGAGGAGATACGCAGTATTTT
CDR3 length: 14; clone size: -; J gene: TRBJ2-1; V gene: TRBV4-1; D gene: -; CDR3 protein: CASSHGGAYNEQFF; CDR3 DNA: TGCGCCAGCAGCCATGGCGGGGCCTACAATGAGCAGTTCTTC
CDR3 length: 14; clone size: -; J gene: TRBJ1-5; V gene: TRBV10-3; D gene: -; CDR3 protein: CAISEGGVAWPQHF; CDR3 DNA: TGTGCCATCAGTGAGGGGGGCGTCGCATGGCCCCAGCATTTT
CDR3 length: 13; clone size: -; J gene: TRBJ2-7; V gene: TRBV5-8; D gene: TRBD1; CDR3 protein: CASNRDRSYEQYF; CDR3 DNA: TGTGCCAGCAATCGGGACAGGAGCTACGAGCAGTACTTC
CDR3 length: 13; clone size: -; J gene: TRBJ2-7; V gene: TRBV6-5; D gene: -; CDR3 protein: CASRDLRRDEQYF; CDR3 DNA: TGTGCCAGCAGGGACTTGAGGCGGGACGAGCAGTACTTC
CDR3 length: 14; clone size: -; J gene: TRBJ1-5; V gene: TRBV9; D gene: -; CDR3 protein: CASSVGERGQPQHF; CDR3 DNA: TGTGCCAGCAGCGTAGGTGAGCGGGGACAGCCCCAGCATTTT
CDR3 length: 15; clone size: -; J gene: TRBJ1-3; V gene: TRBV9; D gene: TRBD1; CDR3 protein: CASSVDRASGNTIYF; CDR3 DNA: TGTGCCAGCAGCGTCGACAGGGCCTCTGGAAACACCATATATTTT
CDR3 length: 15; clone size: -; J gene: TRBJ2-3; V gene: TRBV6-5; D gene: -; CDR3 protein: CASSRPGLDADTQYF; CDR3 DNA: TGTGCCAGCAGTCGTCCAGGGTTGGATGCAGATACGCAGTATTTT
CDR3 length: 12; clone size: -; J gene: TRBJ1-1; V gene: TRBV29-1; D gene: -; CDR3 protein: CSVAEGYTEAFF; CDR3 DNA: TGCAGCGTTGCGGAGGGGTACACTGAAGCTTTCTTT
CDR3 length: 15; clone size: -; J gene: TRBJ1-2; V gene: TRBV6-5; D gene: -; CDR3 protein: CASSRTASANYGYTF; CDR3 DNA: TGTGCCAGCAGTCGGACAGCCAGCGCTAACTATGGCTACACCTTC
CDR3 length: 14; clone size: -; J gene: TRBJ1-5; V gene: TRBV7-9; D gene: TRBD1; CDR3 protein: CASSFGTANQPQHF; CDR3 DNA: TGTGCCAGCAGCTTCGGGACAGCAAATCAGCCCCAGCATTTT